This T cell receptor beta chain came from a study of radiation and T cells in renal cell carcinoma (dated by TCRdb to 2020 to 2021). With regard to the full study: Samples were obtained from a clinical trial, in which 15 Gy stereotactic body radiation therapy was delivered to primary renal cell carcinomas and nephrectomy was performed 4 weeks later. In the approximately 53 samples combined, some 4,000,000 unique CDR3 nucleotide sequences were found, encoding 2.5 million or so unique CDR3 amino acid sequences. TCR beta sequencing covered fewer than 60 samples in total, comprising some 25 tumors and approximately 27 peripheral blood samples.

This clone was seen just once. Which antigen it targets is not known. Within one base of it there is no much larger clone, and no base qualities were kept. In light of the paper, this sample's time point label describes: baseline pretreatment blood. What this sample's treatment or condition label stands for: 15 Gy SBRT to primary tumor, nephrectomy 4 weeks later. Serial peripheral blood from radiation-treated patients was sampled at baseline, 2 weeks and 4 weeks after SBRT to track tumor-enriched clonotypes. Every patient had renal cell carcinoma of clear cell pathology. Genomic DNA for TCR sequencing was prepared using the QIAamp DNA Blood Mini Kit (Qiagen). Samples were included in the analyses only if all quality control checks were passed. The full study reports these points: Because no pretreatment tumor biopsies were available, whether clonotypes were present in the tumor at baseline could not be determined. In blood, the top tumor clonotypes increased from baseline to 2 weeks after radiation and then shrank by 4 weeks, which suggests a temporary expansion of tumor-resident clones. Dynamics of the blood repertoire were not tracked past 4 weeks after treatment. With a single-armed trial design, the study had no way to address how radiation dose or scheduling affects the TCR repertoire.

TCR beta libraries were generated from genomic DNA with the immunoSEQ kit, following the manufacturer's recommendations. To prepare the libraries, a first multiplex PCR with proprietary primers was run, followed by a second PCR that added unique barcodes, and a bead cleanup was done after each round. Each sample batch included a kit-provided positive control reaction and a negative control reaction. The final libraries were assessed on an Agilent 4200 TapeStation D1000 ScreenTape, pooled by volume, and quantified by qPCR. Sequencing ran on an Illumina NextSeq500 with a MidOutput 150-cycle cartridge, using 156 Read1 and 15 Index1 cycles with kit custom primers. The pooled library was loaded at 0.85 to 1 pM, with an approximately 20% PhiX control spiked in. Regarding the original processing steps: Vendor-processed data were analyzed in R, with a clonotype defined as all T cells sharing the same CDR3 nucleotide sequence. For clone abundance analyses, frequencies were normalized to the 10,000 most abundant clones per sample. Before analysis, public T cell clones were removed, and these numbered fewer than five per sample on average. An abundance difference of at least 32-fold between compartments was the criterion for calling clonotypes tumor-enriched or baseline blood-enriched. A beta-binomial differential abundance model was applied to find clonotypes that expanded or contracted between blood time points. The Baroni-Urbani and Buser coefficient was used to measure tumor-blood repertoire similarity, and groups were compared with two-tailed Wilcoxon tests in R. TCRdb limited this immuneACCESS table to in-frame rearrangements with V and J called. A share of clones is missing; checked studies link under half to unresolved V genes, and the rest is unexplained. V and J calls and clone size are those listed in that table; D and trimming were worked out from the DNA. Across this sample there are about 59,000 clones, with approximately 84% seen only once. The ten biggest clones cover less than 7.5% of the sample.

Trimming takes 5 bases from V and 4 bases from J, and the germline ends sit 12 bases apart. Measured from the cysteine to the phenylalanine, the CDR3 is 14 residues long. Only CDR3 DNA remains: 42 bases, in frame from the first base. The germline V gene provides CDR1 SGHVS and CDR2 FQNEAQ. The V gene is TRBV7-8 and the J gene is TRBJ1-5, with TRBD1 as a weak D call on 5 bases. This clonotype was obtained from a man in his fifties or sixties with renal cell carcinoma. This specimen consisted of blood, obtained from a patient whose treatment included radiotherapy and nephrectomy. The DNA sequence reads TGTGCCAGCAGCCGGGACGGCTCAAATCAGCCCCAGCATTTT. The translation is CASSRDGSNQPQHF. Here the CDR3 is joined to the reference TRBV7-8 and TRBJ1-5 genes, and the full variable domain is: GAGVSQSPRYKVAKRGQDVALRCDPISGHVSLFWYQQALGQGPEFLTYFQNEAQLDKSGLPSDRFFAERPEGSVSTLKIQRTQQEDSAVYLCASSRDGSNQPQHFGDGTRLSIL.